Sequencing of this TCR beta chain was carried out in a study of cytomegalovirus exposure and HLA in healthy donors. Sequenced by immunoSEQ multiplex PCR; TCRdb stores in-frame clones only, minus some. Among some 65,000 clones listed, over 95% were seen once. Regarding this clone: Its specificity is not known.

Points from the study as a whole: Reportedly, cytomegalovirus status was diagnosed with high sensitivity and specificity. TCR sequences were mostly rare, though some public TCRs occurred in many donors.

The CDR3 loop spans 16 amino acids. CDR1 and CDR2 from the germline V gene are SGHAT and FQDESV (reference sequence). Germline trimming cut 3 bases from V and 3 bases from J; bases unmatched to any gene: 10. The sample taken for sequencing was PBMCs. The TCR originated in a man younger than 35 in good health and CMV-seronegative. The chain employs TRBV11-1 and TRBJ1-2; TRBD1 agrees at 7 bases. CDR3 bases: TGTGCCAGCAGCTTTGACGCCGGGGACAGCCACTATGGCTACACCTTC. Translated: CASSFDAGDSHYGYTF.